This TCR beta chain came from a study of shared clonotypes between healthy human individuals. The assay was immunoSEQ multiplex PCR, and TCRdb's table has in-frame clones only and misses some. The sample lists more than 1 million clones, around three quarters occurring once. Germline-derived CDR1 and CDR2 are SGHTA and FQGNSA. This CDR3 is built from 14 residues. V lost 4 bases and J lost 4, with 13 bases in between. This chain connects TRBV7-2 to TRBJ1-1, with D possibly matching TRBD1 (5 bases). The sequence was collected from a man between 18 and 29 years old in good health. Some clones in this sample may be carry-over from other donors' samples. The sample taken for sequencing was memory CD4+ T cells from PBMCs. Subset denoted: CD45RA-negative fraction. CDR3 bases: TGTGCCAGCAGCTACCGACAGCGGGGCACTGAAGCTTTCTTT. Translating it yields CASSYRQRGTEAFF.